The 18 T cell receptor beta chains reported below all come from one sample, sequenced in a study of T-cell reconstitution after alpha-beta-depleted transplantation in children. This sample's TCRbeta library carried unique molecular identifier barcodes. TCRdb re-called the PCR reads through MiXCR, storing one row per CDR3 protein. The repertoire holds 330,000 or so distinct CDR3 sequences, with 10% as singletons. This specimen consisted of PBMCs, obtained before TCRalphabeta/CD19-depleted stem cell transplant. The source is a boy younger than two with acute myeloid leukemia, due to receive a stem cell transplant.

This clonotype was found a few times. The chain uses TRBV10-2 and TRBJ1-6; tentatively, D is TRBD1 (5 bases). V lost 4 bases, J lost 0 bases, and 16 bases lay in between. The CDR3 totals 18 residues. Germline-derived CDR1 and CDR2 are WSHSY and SAAADI. The CDR3 sequence is CASSGRTPRSSYNSPLHF. CDR3 in DNA: TGCGCCAGCAGTGGGAGGACACCGAGGAGCTCCTATAATTCACCCCTCCACTTT.

This clonotype was counted only a few times. The rearrangement uses TRBV24-1 and TRBJ2-1; 8 nucleotides align to TRBD2. V was pared by 5 bases and J by 2 bases, with 7 bases of the junction left unmatched. The CDR3 is 16 residues long. The germline V gene encodes CDR1 KGHDR and CDR2 SFDVKD. CDR3 loop: CATSGLTSDPYNEQFF. DNA for the CDR3: TGTGCCACCAGTGGCCTGACTAGCGACCCCTACAATGAGCAGTTCTTC.

V is TRBV19 and J is TRBJ1-1; no firm D call. The CDR3 runs to 13 residues. CDR1 and CDR2 from the germline V gene are LNHDA and SQIVND (reference sequence). V was cut by 7 bases and J by 5 bases, with 14 bases left in between. DNA of the CDR3: TGTGCCAGTAAGGGCCCCGCCGGGACTGAAGCTTTCTTT. It translates to CASKGPAGTEAFF.

This clonotype was recorded at least ten times. The J gene is TRBJ1-2, the V gene TRBV28; 9 bases fit TRBD1. Germline CDR1 is MDHEN and CDR2 is SYDVKM. The CDR3 consists of 16 residues. Trimming took 3 bases from V and 2 from J; bases not matched to a gene: 7. This chain's CDR3 is CASSFLYRGLNYGYTF. CDR3 coding DNA: TGTGCCAGCAGTTTCCTATACAGGGGGCTGAACTATGGCTACACCTTC.

This clonotype was picked up many times. This chain uses TRBV10-3 with TRBJ2-1; 8 bases map to TRBD2. V lost 3 bases to trimming and J lost 5 bases; unmatched junction nucleotides: 6. This CDR3 spans 15 amino acids. Germline CDR1 is ENHRY and CDR2 is SYGVKD. The CDR3 sequence is CAISDKRLANNEQFF. CDR3 in DNA: TGTGCCATCAGTGATAAGAGACTAGCGAACAATGAGCAGTTCTTC.

This clonotype was found many times. This rearrangement joins TRBV5-6 to TRBJ2-5, with 10 positions matching TRBD2. V dropped 0 bases and J dropped 11; count of bases not matched to a gene: 7. Germline-derived CDR1 and CDR2 are SGHDT and YYEEEE. The CDR3 loop spans 14 amino acids. Here the CDR3 reads CASSLVLAGAYQYF. Here the CDR3 DNA reads TGTGCCAGCAGCTTGGTGCTAGCGGGAGCCTATCAGTACTTC.

At least ten counts were recorded for this clonotype. J is TRBJ2-7 and V is TRBV7-9; 7 bases fit TRBD2. Trimming took 5 bases from V and 2 from J; bases not matched to a gene: 12. This CDR3 has 16 residues. CDR1 and CDR2 from the germline V gene are SEHNR and FQNEAQ (reference sequence). The CDR3, as DNA: TGTGCCAGCAGCCACCCGACTACCCGGGGGGCCTACGAGCAGTACTTC. This encodes CASSHPTTRGAYEQYF.

In its sample, this clonotype was seen many times. J is TRBJ1-1 and V is TRBV5-1; D is ambiguous. Germline CDR1 SGHRS, CDR2 YFSETQ. This CDR3 has 13 residues. Trimming removed 9 bases at V and 0 bases at J, with 12 bases between. CDR3 amino acids: CATRPILNTEAFF. The DNA of the CDR3 is TGCGCCACCCGACCGATTTTGAACACTGAAGCTTTCTTT.

This clonotype was counted ten times or more. The chain uses TRBV27 and TRBJ2-2; D is ambiguous. CDR1 and CDR2 (germline): MNHEY, SMNVEV (reference sequence). Trimming removed 5 bases from V and 5 bases from J, with 6 bases in between. The length of the CDR3 is 12 residues. The CDR3 here is CASSPLTGELFF. The DNA of the CDR3 is TGTGCCAGCAGTCCCCTGACCGGGGAGCTGTTTTTT.

This clonotype was seen repeatedly, ten times or more. The V gene is TRBV12-3 or TRBV12-4, the J gene TRBJ1-4; 7 nucleotides agree with TRBD1. This CDR3 contains 14 residues. V lost 6 bases, J lost 8 bases, and 9 bases stayed unmatched. In DNA form, the CDR3 reads TGTGCCAGCAGCTTTGGAGGGGGCCGGGAAAAACTGTTTTTT. Translated, it gives CASSFGGGREKLFF.

This clonotype has ten or more counts. The V and J genes are TRBV10-3 and TRBJ1-3; D might be TRBD1 (6 bases). The germline CDR1 and CDR2 sequences are ENHRY and SYGVKD. The CDR3 extends over 14 amino acids. Trimming took off 7 bases at V and 0 bases at J, with 10 bases between the two ends. CDR3 amino acids: CAINTGSSGNTIYF. The CDR3 DNA is TGTGCCATCAACACAGGGTCCTCTGGAAACACCATATATTTT.

A few counts support this clonotype. The DNA for the CDR3 is TGCAGTGCTTGGGACAGGGGGGACGAGCAGTACTTC. As protein: CSAWDRGDEQYF. The chain joins TRBV20-1 to TRBJ2-7; 11 positions match TRBD1. This CDR3 spans 12 amino acids. V dropped 5 bases and J dropped 5; count of bases not matched to a gene: 2. CDR1 is DFQATT and CDR2 is SNEGSKA in the germline V gene (reference sequence).

There are a few counts of this clonotype. This chain uses TRBV18 with TRBJ2-1, with D unclear. In germline, CDR1 is KGHSH, CDR2 LQKENI. The CDR3 has 14 residues. With 0 bases removed from V and 6 bases from J, the gap between germline ends came to 9 bases. As DNA, the CDR3 is TGTGCCAGCTCACCACCGGACCCATTCAATGAGCAGTTCTTC. Residues: CASSPPDPFNEQFF.

This clonotype has ten or more counts. J is TRBJ1-2 and V is TRBV27; 7 bases map to TRBD1. Germline CDR1 and CDR2: MNHEY and SMNVEV (reference sequence). Trimming cost V 1 base and J 7 bases; bases outside gene matches: 9. The length of the CDR3 is 15 residues. CDR3 region: CASSLLGGGLSGYTF. CDR3 nucleotides: TGTGCCAGCAGTTTATTAGGGGGCGGCTTATCTGGCTACACCTTC.

J is TRBJ2-7 and V is TRBV12-3 or TRBV12-4; possibly TRBD1 for D (5 bases). Trimming removed 5 bases at V and 3 bases at J, with 11 bases between. The CDR3 totals 13 residues. In DNA, the CDR3 is TGTGCCAGCAGTGGTCAGGGTTACTACGAGCAGTACTTC. As protein: CASSGQGYYEQYF.

At least ten counts were recorded for this clonotype. The chain has TRBV7-3 and TRBJ2-2, with 9 bases identical to TRBD2. The CDR3 consists of 15 residues. Trimming cost V 5 bases and J 4 bases; bases outside gene matches: 5. Per germline, CDR1 SGHTA and CDR2 FQGTGA. CDR3 nucleotides: TGTGCCAGCAGCCCGCGGGGGGGGCCCACCGGGGAGCTGTTTTTT. The encoded protein is CASSPRGGPTGELFF.

In its sample, this clonotype was seen many times. This chain connects TRBV14 to TRBJ2-3; tentative D call: TRBD2 (6 bases). CDR3 length: 16 amino acids. The germline V and J ends were trimmed by 1 base and 6 bases, with 17 bases remaining between them. CDR1 SGHDN and CDR2 FVKESK come from the germline V gene. The CDR3, as DNA: TGTGCCAGCAGCCAAGCCGGGGAGGCTAGACAGGATACGCAGTATTTT. Protein sequence: CASSQAGEARQDTQYF.

This clonotype was detected a few times. The CDR3 is CARSGTYSHEQYF. The CDR3 region has the DNA TGTGCCAGGTCCGGGACCTATTCCCACGAGCAGTACTTC. The chain links TRBV2 to TRBJ2-7; either TRBD1 or TRBD2 may supply D (5 bases each). Germline CDR1 and CDR2: SNHLY and FYNNEI. CDR3 size: 13 residues. V was shortened by 9 bases and J by 5 bases, with 17 bases between the two germline ends.